What follows are 25 T cell receptor beta chains derived from one specimen sequenced in a study of human CD8 memory T cell subsets. Generation of TCR beta libraries used UMI-labeled 5' RACE. TCRdb reprocessed the 5' RACE reads and stores each CDR3 protein as one record, lacking DNA. There are approximately 9,400 distinct CDR3 sequences in the sample, with around 20% held by the top ten. Specimen: CD8+ T cells from PBMCs. These receptors were collected from a human donor in good health.

The CDR3 sequence is CSAPSGERIYEQYF. The chain is built from TRBV20-1 and TRBJ2-7; the TCRdb D gene call, TRBD2, has no DNA to confirm it. The length of the CDR3 is 14 residues. In germline, CDR1 is DFQATT, CDR2 SNEGSKA (reference sequence).

V usage is TRBV2 and J usage is TRBJ2-5. Germline V gene data show CDR1 as SNHLY and CDR2 as FYNNEI. The CDR3 runs to 14 residues. The CDR3 sequence: CASSDRRDQETQYF.

This chain joins TRBV14 and TRBJ2-3. Germline V gives CDR1 SGHDN, CDR2 FVKESK. The CDR3 length is 13 residues. The CDR3 sequence: CASSPGVRDTQYF.

The chain combines TRBV7-8 with TRBJ2-5; TCRdb calls TRBD1, which cannot be checked without DNA. CDR3 length equals 17 residues. Germline CDR1 SGHVS, CDR2 FQNEAQ. The CDR3 spells CASSRHSGQGVGETQYF.

V usage is TRBV7-2 and J usage is TRBJ2-7; as DNA is missing, the TRBD2 call by TCRdb cannot be tested. Germline CDR1 is SGHTA and CDR2 is FQGNSA. This CDR3 region has 15 residues. The CDR3 reads CASSLGTSVSYEQYF.

This chain links TRBV6-2 or TRBV6-3 with TRBJ2-1; TCRdb's D gene call, TRBD2, goes unchecked for lack of DNA. The CDR3 is made up of 13 amino acids. Germline CDR1 and CDR2: MNHEY and SVGEGT. CDR3 loop: CASLLREFDEQFF.

V usage is TRBV7-6 and J usage is TRBJ2-1. The V gene's germline CDR1 is SGHVS and CDR2 FNYEAQ. The CDR3 totals 12 residues. CDR3 region: CASSPSLNEQFF.

The J gene is TRBJ2-5, the V gene TRBV6-2 or TRBV6-3; the D gene TCRdb calls, TRBD2, cannot be checked with no DNA. CDR1 and CDR2 from the germline V gene are MNHEY and SVGEGT. The CDR3 is 16 residues long. Here the CDR3 reads CASSMTSGEYQETQYF.

V is TRBV20-1 and J is TRBJ2-1; TCRdb indicates TRBD1, and absent DNA this call remains unverified. CDR3 size: 14 residues. Germline lookup yields CDR1 DFQATT and CDR2 SNEGSKA (reference sequence). CDR3 in amino acids: CSARDVRGHNEQFF.

The V call is TRBV20-1, the J call TRBJ2-7. The CDR3 covers 15 residues. Per the germline V gene, CDR1 is DFQATT and CDR2 is SNEGSKA (reference sequence). The CDR3 sequence is CSALHSETIPYEQYF.

The V and J genes are TRBV28 and TRBJ2-1; the TCRdb D gene call, TRBD1, has no DNA to confirm it. The CDR3 runs 15 residues. Per germline, CDR1 MDHEN and CDR2 SYDVKM. CDR3 in amino acids: CATVGGTGTYNEQFF.

The chain recombines TRBV29-1 with TRBJ2-1. The germline V gene encodes CDR1 SQVTM and CDR2 ANQGSEA. This CDR3 has 12 amino acids. The CDR3 loop is CSVGSSNAEQFF.

This CDR3 reads CASRAPGQGTPLETQYF. The chain uses TRBV2 and TRBJ2-5; TCRdb reports TRBD1, a call that lacks DNA to check it against. The germline gives CDR1 SNHLY, CDR2 FYNNEI. There are 17 residues in the CDR3.

The rearrangement uses TRBV5-6 and TRBJ2-7; TCRdb's D call of TRBD2 is untestable without DNA. CDR3 length: 14 amino acids. CDR1 and CDR2 (germline): SGHDT, YYEEEE. The chain's CDR3 is CASSSGPSGHEQYF.

By frequency, this clonotype is medium-sized. V gene TRBV4-3 combines with J gene TRBJ1-4; no DNA is available, so the TRBD1 call from TCRdb remains unchecked. The germline gives CDR1 LGHNA, CDR2 YSLEER. The CDR3 is 16 amino acids. The CDR3 sequence: CASSKDTGTGGEKLFF.

The genes are TRBV20-1 and TRBJ2-3; there is no DNA to check the TCRdb D call of TRBD1. The CDR3 is 16 amino acids. CDR1 and CDR2 (germline): DFQATT, SNEGSKA (reference sequence). The CDR3 region is CSARGFGTAAGDTQYF.

The chain uses TRBV5-6 and TRBJ2-7; absent DNA, TCRdb's TRBD1 call cannot be checked. The CDR3 contains 13 residues. CDR1 and CDR2 (germline): SGHDT, YYEEEE. The CDR3: CASAGTENYEQYF.

This CDR3 reads CASSLGGGTEQFF. The chain is built from TRBV5-1 and TRBJ2-1; TCRdb picks TRBD1, but there is no DNA to check that call. The CDR3 is 13 residues long. The germline CDR1 and CDR2 sequences are SGHRS and YFSETQ.

This chain connects TRBV12-3 or TRBV12-4 to TRBJ2-7. The CDR3 runs to 13 residues. This CDR3 is CASSPRGSYEQYF.

The rearrangement joins TRBV18 to TRBJ2-7. CDR3 size: 13 residues. Germline assignment: CDR1 KGHSH and CDR2 LQKENI. CDR3 protein: CASSPPSSYEQYF.

The J gene is TRBJ2-5, the V gene TRBV24-1. The CDR3 sequence is 15 residues long. Germline V lookup: CDR1 KGHDR, CDR2 SFDVKD. CDR3: CATSDSTTVAETQYF.

The chain couples TRBV20-1 to TRBJ1-5. The CDR3 contains 15 residues. The germline V gene has CDR1 DFQATT and CDR2 SNEGSKA (reference sequence). This chain's CDR3 is CSARAFSQGNQPQHF.

The chain is built from TRBV7-9 and TRBJ1-2; no DNA is available, so the TRBD1 call from TCRdb remains unchecked. The CDR3 is 14 amino acids. Germline V lookup: CDR1 SEHNR, CDR2 FQNEAQ (reference sequence). CDR3: CASSLNPGFYGYTF.

The chain joins TRBV19 to TRBJ1-1. The CDR3 consists of 15 residues. CDR1 and CDR2 (germline): LNHDA, SQIVND (reference sequence). The CDR3 region is CASRLQALGDTEAFF.

This chain connects TRBV30 to TRBJ2-4; lacking DNA, the TRBD1 call made by TCRdb goes unchecked. CDR1 GTSNPN and CDR2 SVGIG come from the germline V gene (reference sequence). The CDR3 runs 12 residues. CDR3 region: CAWGQGSLIQYF. The variable domain in full, with the rest retrieved from reference TRBV30 and TRBJ2-4, is SQTIHQWPATLVQPVGSPLSLECTVEGTSNPNLYWYRQAAGRGLQLLFYSVGIGQISSEVPQNLSASRPQDRQFILSSKKLLLSDSGFYLCAWGQGSLIQYFGAGTRLSVL.